The present entry profiles one T cell receptor beta chain with its context. The antigen remains unidentified. Treatment denoted: oral pan-JAK inhibitor, 5-10 mg twice daily. The sample comes from a study of CD8+ T cells in alopecia areata. Overall study: By percentage of affected scalp area, the severity of treated patients was scored. Study results and limitations: Persistence of many expanded lesional clones was seen in scalp and blood during tofacitinib. Higher clonality and more expanded CD8+ clones appeared in lesional than normal scalp. Possibly as an HLA-related effect, TCR sharing across patients appeared less clear than in mice.

RNA extraction and reverse transcription yielded cDNA as sequencing template. Data came from immunoSEQ multiplex PCR; TCRdb stores just in-frame clones and leaves some out. The sample comprises over 95,000 clones, around 55% of which are singletons, and roughly 16% rests with the top ten. The V gene end was trimmed by 7 bases and the J gene end by 8 bases; junction bases not matched to a gene: 9. Germline V gives CDR1 SNHLY, CDR2 FYNNEI. This CDR3 contains 15 residues. V gene TRBV2 combines with J gene TRBJ2-1, with 12 bases aligning to TRBD2. The sequence derives from a human donor with alopecia areata. Sequencing used CD8+ T cells sorted from blood, obtained at week 4, from a patient treated with tofacitinib. The CDR3 protein is CASKRLAGDSDEQFF. The CDR3 DNA sequence: TGTGCCAGCAAACGACTAGCGGGAGACTCCGATGAGCAGTTCTTC.